These T cell receptor beta chains were read from a single sample in a study of identical twins. MiXCR, run by TCRdb on the 5' RACE reads, gives a single entry per CDR3 protein. The sample yields around 530,000 distinct CDR3 sequences, 12% to 15% seen once. These records were also assigned to another study, of yellow fever vaccine responses in identical twins.

The sequenced material came from CD4+ T cells sorted from blood. The receptors here all came from a woman aged 18-29 years in good health. Each CDR3 is given with its conserved first and last residue. A D gene is named only where the DNA matches it firmly. Clone size is given for some rows only: seen once, a few or many times, or a class if the clone is expanded.

>TRBV24-1|-|TRBD1|TRBJ2-5
TGTGCCACCAGTGATCGCGGGACAGGGATGGGAGAGACCCAGTACTTC
CATSDRGTGMGETQYF
>TRBV20-1|-|-|TRBJ2-1
TGCAGTGCTAAGTACAATGAGCAGTTCTTC
CSAKYNEQFF
>TRBV6-5|many|-|TRBJ2-2
TGTGCCAGCCGGGGGTACACCGGGGAGCTGTTTTTT
CASRGYTGELFF
>TRBV5-1|-|-|TRBJ2-7
TGCGCCAGCAGCCGACTAGAAGTACGGACAACCTACGAGCAGTACTTC
CASSRLEVRTTYEQYF
>TRBV15|-|-|TRBJ2-1
TGTGCCACCAGCAGAGTCAGCGGCTTATCCTACAATGAGCAGTTCTTC
CATSRVSGLSYNEQFF
>TRBV27|few|-|TRBJ1-2
TGTGCCAGCAGCCCAGGACAGCTCTATGGCTACACCTTC
CASSPGQLYGYTF
>TRBV5-1|-|TRBD1|TRBJ2-6
TGCGCCAGCAGCGGTGGGACAGGGGATCTTGGGGCCAACGTCCTGACTTTC
CASSGGTGDLGANVLTF
>TRBV24-1|few|TRBD2|TRBJ2-5
TGTGCCACCAGTGATCGGGCTAGCGGGCGAGAGACCCAGTACTTC
CATSDRASGRETQYF
>TRBV6-2/TRBV6-3|-|-|TRBJ2-4
TGTGCCAGCAGTTCGTCACAGGGTTCGTGGGACATTCAGTACTTC
CASSSSQGSWDIQYF
>TRBV3-1|few|-|TRBJ1-1
TGTGCCAGCAGCCAAGGGGTTGACAGGACCAAAGCTTTCTTT
CASSQGVDRTKAFF
>TRBV3-1|few|TRBD1|TRBJ2-2
TGTGCCAGCAGCCCCGTAGGGGGCTTTACCGGGGAGCTGTTTTTT
CASSPVGGFTGELFF
>TRBV7-9|few|TRBD1|TRBJ2-1
TGTGCCAGCAGCCACTCCGGGACAGGAGAGCAGTTCTTC
CASSHSGTGEQFF
>TRBV20-1|few|TRBD2|TRBJ2-1
TGCAGTGCTAGAGGTCCGCGGGGGGGTGAGCAGTTCTTC
CSARGPRGGEQFF
>TRBV3-1|few|TRBD1|TRBJ1-4
TGTGCCAGCAGCCAGGGACAGGGCCGTTATGGTGAAAAACTGTTTTTT
CASSQGQGRYGEKLFF
>TRBV4-1|-|-|TRBJ1-1
TGCGCCAGCAGCCAGGAGGGGGTGGCTTTCTTT
CASSQEGVAFF
>TRBV12-3/TRBV12-4|few|-|TRBJ1-6
TGTGCCAGCACTGTAGACGGCGCCCAGTTGTCCCTCCACTTT
CASTVDGAQLSLHF
>TRBV28|many|TRBD1|TRBJ1-6
TGTGCCAGCAATTCTGGGGGACAGGGAGGTTCACCCCTCCACTTT
CASNSGGQGGSPLHF
>TRBV28|few|-|TRBJ1-2
TGTGCCAGCAGCCCAGGGGTTTCATTATATGGCTACACCTTC
CASSPGVSLYGYTF
>TRBV5-1|-|TRBD1|TRBJ2-2
TGCGCCAGCACCATCGGGACAGGGGGGCTGACCGGGGAGCTGTTTTTT
CASTIGTGGLTGELFF
>TRBV3-1|-|TRBD2|TRBJ2-5
TGTGCCAGCAGCCAATTAGCGGGGGTCCAAGAGACCCAGTACTTC
CASSQLAGVQETQYF
>TRBV27|-|-|TRBJ2-3
TGTGCCAGCAGTTTTCGCCCCATTGATACGCAGTATTTT
CASSFRPIDTQYF
>TRBV7-2|-|-|TRBJ2-1
TGTGCCAGCAGCTTAGCCTTCCGGGGGAGCTCCTACAATGAGCAGTTCTTC
CASSLAFRGSSYNEQFF
>TRBV5-1|few|-|TRBJ2-1
TGCGCCAGCAGCATTAGGGAAAATGAGCAGTTCTTC
CASSIRENEQFF
>TRBV20-1|-|-|TRBJ2-5
TGCAGTGCTTTGGGCCCCCAAGAGACCCAGTACTTC
CSALGPQETQYF
>TRBV27|few|-|TRBJ2-7
TGTGCCAGCAGTTTAAGACCCGGGACTGCAAGTCACTCCTACGAGCAGTACTTC
CASSLRPGTASHSYEQYF
>TRBV20-1|few|-|TRBJ2-4
TGCAGTGCTAGAGAACCGGACAGCCTAAAAAACATTCAGTACTTC
CSAREPDSLKNIQYF
>TRBV5-1|few|TRBD1|TRBJ2-2
TGCGCCAGCAGCTTTCTCGGGACAGGGGGCGCCGGCGGGGAGCTGTTTTTT
CASSFLGTGGAGGELFF
>TRBV12-3/TRBV12-4|few|-|TRBJ2-3
TGTGCCAGCACCTCGGGCCCCGGAGATACGCAGTATTTT
CASTSGPGDTQYF
>TRBV5-1|-|TRBD1|TRBJ2-5
TGCGCCAGCAGCTTGAGCAGGGGGCAGACCCAGTACTTC
CASSLSRGQTQYF
>TRBV25-1|few|-|TRBJ2-5
TGTGCCAGCAGTGGAGCCGGGGACAAAATACAAGAGACCCAGTACTTC
CASSGAGDKIQETQYF
>TRBV12-3/TRBV12-4|-|TRBD1|TRBJ2-7
TGTGCCAGCAGTTCACGGACAGGGGGTACCTACGAGCAGTACTTC
CASSSRTGGTYEQYF
>TRBV28|many|-|TRBJ2-7
TGTGCCAGCAGTTCACCATACGAGCAGTACTTC
CASSSPYEQYF
>TRBV5-1|many|-|TRBJ1-5
TGCGCCAGCAGCTTGGTCGGGGGAGGGGATCAGCCCCAGCATTTT
CASSLVGGGDQPQHF
>TRBV29-1|-|-|TRBJ2-7
TGCAGCGTTGAGTCCAGGTATACCTACGAGCAGTACTTC
CSVESRYTYEQYF
>TRBV24-1|few|-|TRBJ2-1
TGTGCCACCAGTGACCTCGGTCCGGGTTACAATGAGCAGTTCTTC
CATSDLGPGYNEQFF
>TRBV6-2/TRBV6-3|few|TRBD2|TRBJ2-3
TGTGCCAGCAGCGGGGGGGCCAGCACAGATACGCAGTATTTT
CASSGGASTDTQYF
>TRBV6-1|-|-|TRBJ2-1
TGTGCCAGCAGACCACACACCCCGGGCCCCAAAATCAATGAGCAGTTCTTC
CASRPHTPGPKINEQFF
>TRBV7-2|few|TRBD2|TRBJ2-1
TGTGCCAGCAGCTTCTCTCCTAGCGGACCCAACAATGAGCAGTTCTTC
CASSFSPSGPNNEQFF
>TRBV12-3/TRBV12-4|few|-|TRBJ1-6
TGTGCCAGCCAGGCGGCAGCAAATTCACCCCTCCACTTT
CASQAAANSPLHF
>TRBV11-2|-|-|TRBJ2-3
TGTGCCAGCAGCAAAAGGCCTGACACAGATACGCAGTATTTT
CASSKRPDTDTQYF
>TRBV11-2|few|TRBD2|TRBJ2-1
TGTGCCAGCAGCATAACTAGCGGGACGTACAATGAGCAGTTCTTC
CASSITSGTYNEQFF
>TRBV4-2|-|TRBD2|TRBJ2-1
TGTGCCAGCAGCCAGGAGCGGACTAGCGGGAGGTCCCATGAGCAGTTCTTC
CASSQERTSGRSHEQFF
>TRBV24-1|-|-|TRBJ2-7
TGTGCCACCAGTGATCCCCCCCTCGACGAGCAGTACTTC
CATSDPPLDEQYF
>TRBV18|-|TRBD1|TRBJ2-2
TGTGCCAGCTCACCTTTCCAGGGGGCAAGCGGGGAGCTGTTTTTT
CASSPFQGASGELFF
>TRBV5-1|-|TRBD1|TRBJ2-1
TGCGCCAGCAGCTACGGACAGGGCGGATATGAGCAGTTCTTC
CASSYGQGGYEQFF